The TCR beta chain under discussion was sequenced for a study of shared clonotypes between healthy human individuals. Study conclusions and caveats: In several donors, around 5.5% of naive CD4 clonotypes appeared in common. Limited genetic and exposure-history diversity came from having few donors.

Germline CDR1 reads MDHEN; CDR2 reads SYDVKM. With V trimmed by 6 bases and J by 0 bases, 5 bases remained unmatched. The CDR3 spans 14 residues. Turning to this clone: Its target is unknown.

Naive CD8 cells, CD45RO-negative and positively selected for CCR7, excluded terminally differentiated effector memory CD45RA+ cells. Method: immunoSEQ multiplex PCR; TCRdb's copy keeps in-frame clones and lacks some. The sample yields millions of clones, about 95% seen once. The source material was naive CD8+ T cells sorted from blood. The receptor was derived from a man aged 18 to 29 in good health. This chain uses TRBV28 with TRBJ2-7; 7 nucleotides align to TRBD2. The DNA for the CDR3 is TGTGCCAGCAGCCAACGGGGGGTCTCCTACGAGCAGTACTTC. Translating it yields CASSQRGVSYEQYF.